This T cell receptor beta chain emerged from a study of identical twins. Notes on this clonotype: Its antigen is still unknown.

TCRdb reprocessed the 5' RACE reads with MiXCR, giving one entry per CDR3 protein. The table has roughly 1,500,000 distinct CDR3 sequences, roughly 35% seen once. Regarding the study as a whole: There were fewer insertions in abundant cord blood beta clonotypes, but memory repertoires showed no such pattern.

The sample taken for sequencing was cord blood. The clonotype comes from a newborn girl in good health.

The CDR3 loop reads CSARSVMNTEAFF. The CDR3 bases are TGCAGTGCTAGGTCAGTTATGAACACTGAAGCTTTCTTT. The V and J genes are TRBV20-1 and TRBJ1-1; the D is unclear. Trimming cost V 3 bases and J 0 bases, with 8 bases left between them. The CDR3 covers 13 residues. Germline CDR1 is DFQATT and CDR2 is SNEGSKA (reference sequence).